The source of this T cell receptor (beta chain) is a study of T cell changes during pregnancy in multiple sclerosis. TCRdb keeps only in-frame clones here, not all; method: immunoSEQ multiplex PCR. Of around 30,000 clones listed, 85% to 95% are singletons. Germline loops: CDR1 SNHLY, CDR2 FYNNEI. The CDR3 covers 12 residues. V shed 9 bases and J 9 bases; nucleotides not matched to a gene: 5. This clonotype was obtained from a female donor with multiple sclerosis, enrolled in a pregnancy study. The J gene is TRBJ1-6, the V gene TRBV2; 7 nucleotides align to TRBD1. The sequences come from CD4+ T cells from peripheral blood mononuclear cells, collected after pregnancy. CDR3 nucleotide sequence: TGTGCCAGTCGGACAGGAGTTTCACCCCTCCACTTT. This gives the protein CASRTGVSPLHF.